The 5 T cell receptor beta chains in this list originate from one sample, sequenced in a study of long-term antiretroviral therapy in people with HIV. The run of the v3.0 immunoSEQ assay was at survey level. Clones were read by immunoSEQ multiplex PCR, and TCRdb kept only the in-frame ones, dropping some. The table has 25,000 to 35,000 clones, approximately 93% seen once. Specimen: unsorted PBMCs, collected around 6.5 years after starting antiretroviral therapy. The receptors here all came from a woman in her 40s with HIV.

The chain has TRBV7-8 and TRBJ1-5; maybe TRBD1 (5 bases). V lost 1 base to trimming and J lost 2 bases, with 6 bases between them. Looked up from germline, CDR1 is SGHVS and CDR2 is FQNEAQ. This CDR3 comprises 14 residues. Here the CDR3 reads CASSLETGNQPQHF. In DNA, the CDR3 is TGTGCCAGCAGCTTAGAGACAGGCAATCAGCCCCAGCATTTT.

The chain links TRBV5-1 to TRBJ1-4; 12 nucleotides line up with TRBD1. The CDR3 runs 17 residues. Germline CDR1 and CDR2: SGHRS and YFSETQ. V trimming: 2 bases; J trimming: 5 bases; junction bases outside the gene matches: 7. CDR3 protein: CASSLNPGTGGNEKLFF. The CDR3 nucleotides are TGCGCCAGCAGCTTAAATCCCGGGACAGGGGGCAATGAAAAACTGTTTTTT.

The chain is built from TRBV7-8 and TRBJ1-4; D possibly corresponds to TRBD1 (6 bases). V lost 0 bases to trimming and J lost 11 bases, with 13 bases between them. This CDR3 has 14 residues. The V gene's germline CDR1 is SGHVS and CDR2 FQNEAQ. The CDR3: CASSLATSGAKLFF. DNA of the CDR3: TGTGCCAGCAGCTTAGCGACCTCAGGGGCCAAACTGTTTTTT.

The rearrangement joins TRBV2 to TRBJ2-1; 7 bases agree with TRBD2. V shed 6 bases and J 5 bases; nucleotides not matched to a gene: 4. CDR1 and CDR2 from the germline V gene are SNHLY and FYNNEI. The CDR3 is 13 amino acids. The CDR3 is CASRLAPNNEQFF. The DNA for the CDR3 is TGTGCCAGCAGACTAGCGCCCAACAATGAGCAGTTCTTC. The complete variable domain, with remaining parts taken from reference TRBV2 and TRBJ2-1, reads EPEVTQTPSHQVTQMGQEVILRCVPISNHLYFYWYRQILGQKVEFLVSFYNNEISEKSEIFDDQFSVERPDGSNFTLKIRSTKLEDSAMYFCASRLAPNNEQFFGPGTRLTVL.

This chain uses TRBV7-6 with TRBJ1-2; D possibly corresponds to TRBD1 (6 bases). There are 15 residues in the CDR3. The germline V gene encodes CDR1 SGHVS and CDR2 FNYEAQ. V was cut by 6 bases and J by 4 bases, with 18 bases left in between. The CDR3, as DNA: TGTGCCAGCAGAGCCCAGGACAGCCCAGGCTATGGCTACACCTTC. This encodes CASRAQDSPGYGYTF.